The entry below describes one T cell receptor beta chain. Its target is unknown. The sample originates from a study of cytomegalovirus exposure and HLA in healthy donors. Study-level points and caveats: Apparent HLA restriction characterized most CMV-associated TCR beta chains in a later analysis. The authors reported that TCR beta sequences could predict HLA-A and HLA-B alleles. These predictions were accurate for most subjects in the first cohort.

The ends were cut back, 4 bases at V and 8 bases at J, with 12 bases in the middle. CDR3 length equals 12 residues. Looked up from germline, CDR1 is SGDLS and CDR2 is YYNGEE. Researchers ran the PCR with 60 Vbeta and 13 Jbeta primers. Sequencing was performed with immunoSEQ multiplex PCR; in TCRdb, only in-frame clones are kept and a portion is missing. The data contain under 130,000 clones, about 69% of them singletons. This chain connects TRBV9 to TRBJ1-1; a possible D gene is TRBD1 (5 bases). The sequence derives from a man aged 35 to 55 in good health and CMV-seronegative. The sample taken for sequencing was PBMCs. The CDR3 DNA sequence: TGTGCCAGCAGCCCGTCAAACAGGGAAGCTTTCTTT. The encoded protein is CASSPSNREAFF. Combining the CDR3 with reference TRBV9 and TRBJ1-1 gives the whole variable domain DSGVTQTPKHLITATGQRVTLRCSPRSGDLSVYWYQQSLDQGLQFLIQYYNGEERAKGNILERFSAQQFPDLHSELNLSSLELGDSALYFCASSPSNREAFFGQGTRLTVV.